A single sample gave rise to the 5 T cell receptor beta chains below, sequenced in a study of T cells expressing NK-cell markers. TCRdb re-called the 5' RACE reads; one entry per CDR3 protein, DNA not given. The specimen's table records 400,000 to 450,000 distinct CDR3 sequences. Specimen: blood T cells: a sorted CD56 or NKG2C T cell subset, CD4+ or CD8+ T cells, or bulk PBMC T cells (not recorded which). The source is a woman between 18 and 69 years old in good health.

The J gene is TRBJ1-6, the V gene TRBV9. This CDR3 has 12 residues. Germline V gene data show CDR1 as SGDLS and CDR2 as YYNGEE. CDR3 loop: CASSASNSPLHF.

The CDR3 spells CASSLHQVYEQYF. V and J are TRBV7-2 and TRBJ2-7. The CDR3 runs to 13 residues. Germline values: CDR1 SGHTA, CDR2 FQGNSA.

The rearrangement links TRBV4-3 to TRBJ2-3; TCRdb picks TRBD2, but there is no DNA to check that call. This CDR3 is built from 17 residues. Germline V CDR1 and CDR2: LGHNA, YSLEER. Here the CDR3 reads CASSKEGGRVPTDTQYF.

This chain uses TRBV20-1 with TRBJ2-2; without DNA, the TCRdb call of TRBD1 cannot be checked. CDR1 and CDR2 from the germline V gene are DFQATT and SNEGSKA (reference sequence). This CDR3 is 11 amino acids long. CDR3 loop: CSPRWIGELFF.

The CDR3 sequence is CASSLQPQGDLAKNIQYF. The V and J genes are TRBV4-2 and TRBJ2-4; TCRdb's D gene call, TRBD1, goes unchecked for lack of DNA. This CDR3 spans 18 amino acids. CDR1 LGHNA and CDR2 YNFKEQ come from the germline V gene.